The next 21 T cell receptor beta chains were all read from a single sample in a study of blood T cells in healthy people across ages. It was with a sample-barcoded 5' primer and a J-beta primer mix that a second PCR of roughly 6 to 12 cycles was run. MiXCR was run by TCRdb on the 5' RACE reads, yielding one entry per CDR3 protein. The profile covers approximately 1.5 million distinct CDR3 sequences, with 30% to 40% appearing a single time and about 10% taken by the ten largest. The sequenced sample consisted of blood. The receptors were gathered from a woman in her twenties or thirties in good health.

The chain's CDR3 is CASRPSGSEKLFF. The CDR3 DNA reads TGCGCCAGCAGGCCATCCGGGAGTGAAAAACTGTTTTTT. This rearrangement joins TRBV5-1 to TRBJ1-4; D is uncertain. V shed 5 bases and J shed 7 bases, with 12 bases lying between them. Germline V lookup: CDR1 SGHRS, CDR2 YFSETQ. This CDR3 has 13 residues. Using reference TRBV5-1 and TRBJ1-4 for the parts outside the CDR3, the full variable domain is KAGVTQTPRYLIKTRGQQVTLSCSPISGHRSVSWYQQTPGQGLQFLFEYFSETQRNKGNFPGRFSGRQFSNSRSEMNVSTLELGDSALYLCASRPSGSEKLFFGSGTQLSVL.

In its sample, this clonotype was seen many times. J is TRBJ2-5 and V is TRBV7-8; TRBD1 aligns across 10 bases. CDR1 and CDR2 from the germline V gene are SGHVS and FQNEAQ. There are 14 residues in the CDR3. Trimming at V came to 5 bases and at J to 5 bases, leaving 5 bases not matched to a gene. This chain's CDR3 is CASSARQGAETQYF. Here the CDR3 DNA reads TGTGCCAGCAGCGCCCGACAGGGGGCGGAGACCCAGTACTTC.

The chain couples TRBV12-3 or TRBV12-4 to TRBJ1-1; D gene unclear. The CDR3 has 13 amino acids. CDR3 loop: CVTGRGMNTEAFF. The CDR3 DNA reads TGTGTCACCGGGCGGGGTATGAACACTGAAGCTTTCTTT.

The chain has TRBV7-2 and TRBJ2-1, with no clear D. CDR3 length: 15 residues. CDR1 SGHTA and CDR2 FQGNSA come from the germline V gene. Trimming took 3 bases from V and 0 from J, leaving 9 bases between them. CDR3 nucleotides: TGTGCCAGCAGCTTTCTTGATAGCTCCTACAATGAGCAGTTCTTC. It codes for CASSFLDSSYNEQFF.

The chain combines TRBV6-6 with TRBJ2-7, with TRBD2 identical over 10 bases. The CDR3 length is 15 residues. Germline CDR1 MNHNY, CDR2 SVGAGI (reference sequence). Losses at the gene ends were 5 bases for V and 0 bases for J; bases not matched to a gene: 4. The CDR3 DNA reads TGTGCCAGCAGTGGGACTAGCGAGAGCTCCTACGAGCAGTACTTC. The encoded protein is CASSGTSESSYEQYF.

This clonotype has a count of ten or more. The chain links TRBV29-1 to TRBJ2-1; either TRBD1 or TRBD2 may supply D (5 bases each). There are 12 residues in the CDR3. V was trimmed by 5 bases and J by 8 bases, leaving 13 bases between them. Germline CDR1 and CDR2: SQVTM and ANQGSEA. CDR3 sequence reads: CSVLTGRYEQFF. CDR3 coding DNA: TGCAGCGTTTTGACGGGGCGTTATGAGCAGTTCTTC.

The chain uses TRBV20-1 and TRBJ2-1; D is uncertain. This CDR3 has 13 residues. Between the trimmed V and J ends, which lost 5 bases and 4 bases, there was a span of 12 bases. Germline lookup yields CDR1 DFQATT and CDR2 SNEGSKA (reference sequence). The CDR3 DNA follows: TGCAGTGCTCCGAATCCAAGATACAATGAGCAGTTCTTC. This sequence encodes CSAPNPRYNEQFF.

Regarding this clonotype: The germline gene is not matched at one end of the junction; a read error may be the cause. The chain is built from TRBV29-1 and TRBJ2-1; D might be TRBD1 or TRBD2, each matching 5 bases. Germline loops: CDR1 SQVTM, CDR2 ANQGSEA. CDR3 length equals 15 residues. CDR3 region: CSVSRGYSSYNKQFF. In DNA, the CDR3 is TGCAGCGTCTCCCGGGGCTACAGCTCCTACAATAAGCAGTTCTTC.

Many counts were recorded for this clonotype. DNA of the CDR3: TGTGCCACCTTGGGACAGAAATACGAGCAGTACTTC. It is translated as CATLGQKYEQYF. V is TRBV10-3 and J is TRBJ2-7; 7 positions match TRBD1. V lost 10 bases, J lost 4 bases, and 7 bases stayed unmatched. Germline values: CDR1 ENHRY, CDR2 SYGVKD. The CDR3 extends over 12 amino acids.

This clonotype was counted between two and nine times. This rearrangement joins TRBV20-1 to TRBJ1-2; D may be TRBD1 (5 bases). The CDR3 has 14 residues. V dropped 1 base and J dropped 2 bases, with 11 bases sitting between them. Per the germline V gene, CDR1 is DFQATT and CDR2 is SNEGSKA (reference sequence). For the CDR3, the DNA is TGCAGTGCTAGAGGGGGAGGGGTGAACTATGGCTACACCTTC. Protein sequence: CSARGGGVNYGYTF.

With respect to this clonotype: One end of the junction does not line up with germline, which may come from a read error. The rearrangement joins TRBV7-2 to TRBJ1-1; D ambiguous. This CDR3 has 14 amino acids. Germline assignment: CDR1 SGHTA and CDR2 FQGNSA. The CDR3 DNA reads TGTGCCAGCAGCTTAATGCGTTCGAACACCGAAGCTTTCTTT. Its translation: CASSLMRSNTEAFF. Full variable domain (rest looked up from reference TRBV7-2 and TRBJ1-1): GAGVSQSPSNKVTEKGKDVELRCDPISGHTALYWYRQSLGQGLEFLIYFQGNSAPDKSGLPSDRFSAERTGGSVSTLTIQRTQQEDSAVYLCASSLMRSNTEAFFGQGTRLTVV.

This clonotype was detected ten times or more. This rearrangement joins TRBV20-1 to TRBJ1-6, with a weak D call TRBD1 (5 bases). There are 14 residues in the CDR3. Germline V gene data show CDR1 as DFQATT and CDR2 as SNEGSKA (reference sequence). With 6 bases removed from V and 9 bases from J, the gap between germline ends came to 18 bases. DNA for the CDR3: TGCAGTGCGTTGACCCGGGACGTATTTTCACCCCTCCACTTT. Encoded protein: CSALTRDVFSPLHF.

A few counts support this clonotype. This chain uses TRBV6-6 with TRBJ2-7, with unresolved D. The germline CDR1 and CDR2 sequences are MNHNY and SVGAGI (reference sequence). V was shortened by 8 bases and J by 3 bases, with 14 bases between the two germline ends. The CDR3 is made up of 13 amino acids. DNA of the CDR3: TGTGCCAGCCATCCGGGTCAAGGCTACGAGCAGTACTTC. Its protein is CASHPGQGYEQYF.

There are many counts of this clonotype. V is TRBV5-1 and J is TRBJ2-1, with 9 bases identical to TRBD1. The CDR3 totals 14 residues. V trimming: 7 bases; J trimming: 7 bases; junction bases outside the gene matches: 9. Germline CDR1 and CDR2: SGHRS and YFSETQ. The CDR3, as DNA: TGCGCCAGCGGCCGGGACAGGGTTAGTAATGAGCAGTTCTTC. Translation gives CASGRDRVSNEQFF.

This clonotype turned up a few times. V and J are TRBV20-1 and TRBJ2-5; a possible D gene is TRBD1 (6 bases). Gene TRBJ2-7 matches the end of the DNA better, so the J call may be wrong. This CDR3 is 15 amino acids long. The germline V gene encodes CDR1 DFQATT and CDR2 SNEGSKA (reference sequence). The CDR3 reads CSASGLRTDLYEQYF. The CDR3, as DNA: TGCAGTGCTAGTGGTTTGCGGACAGACCTCTACGAGCAGTACTTC.

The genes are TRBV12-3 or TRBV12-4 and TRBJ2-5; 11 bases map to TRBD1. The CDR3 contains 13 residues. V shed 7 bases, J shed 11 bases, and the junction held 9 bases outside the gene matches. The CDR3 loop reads CASKLDRGLEQYF. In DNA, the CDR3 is TGTGCCAGCAAACTGGACAGGGGGCTGGAGCAGTACTTC.

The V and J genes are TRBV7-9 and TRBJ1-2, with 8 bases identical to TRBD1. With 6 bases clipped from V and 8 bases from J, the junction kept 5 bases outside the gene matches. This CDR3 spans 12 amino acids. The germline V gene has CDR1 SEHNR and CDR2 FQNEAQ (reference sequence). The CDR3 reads CASRVDRGGYTF. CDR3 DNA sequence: TGTGCCAGCAGGGTAGACAGGGGCGGCTACACCTTC.

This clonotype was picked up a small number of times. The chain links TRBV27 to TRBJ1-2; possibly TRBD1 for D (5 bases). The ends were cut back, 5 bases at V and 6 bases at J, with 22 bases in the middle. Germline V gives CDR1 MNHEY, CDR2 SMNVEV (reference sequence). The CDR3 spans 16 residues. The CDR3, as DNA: TGTGCCAGCAGTACCCAGAACTCAGGGTTTGGGGATGGCTACACCTTC. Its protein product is CASSTQNSGFGDGYTF.

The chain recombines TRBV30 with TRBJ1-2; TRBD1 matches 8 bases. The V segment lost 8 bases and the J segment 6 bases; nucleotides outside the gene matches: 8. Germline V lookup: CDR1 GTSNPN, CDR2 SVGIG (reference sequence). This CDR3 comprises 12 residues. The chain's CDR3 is CARGQGVNGYTF. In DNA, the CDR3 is TGTGCCCGAGGACAGGGAGTAAATGGCTACACCTTC. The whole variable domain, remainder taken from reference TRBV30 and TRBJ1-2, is SQTIHQWPATLVQPVGSPLSLECTVEGTSNPNLYWYRQAAGRGLQLLFYSVGIGQISSEVPQNLSASRPQDRQFILSSKKLLLSDSGFYLCARGQGVNGYTFGSGTRLTVV.

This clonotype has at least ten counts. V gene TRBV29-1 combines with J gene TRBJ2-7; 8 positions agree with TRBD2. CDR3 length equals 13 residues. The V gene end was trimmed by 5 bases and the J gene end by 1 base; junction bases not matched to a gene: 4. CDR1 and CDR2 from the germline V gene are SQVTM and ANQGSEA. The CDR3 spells CSVSGGPSYEQYF. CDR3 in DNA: TGCAGCGTTAGCGGGGGCCCATCCTACGAGCAGTACTTC.

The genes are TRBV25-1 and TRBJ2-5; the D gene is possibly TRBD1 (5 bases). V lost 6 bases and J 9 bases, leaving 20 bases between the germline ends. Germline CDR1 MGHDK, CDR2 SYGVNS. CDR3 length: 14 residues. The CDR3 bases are TGTGCCAGCAGGGGAATGGACATACGCCTTCCCCAGTACTTC. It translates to CASRGMDIRLPQYF.